Following are 2 T cell receptor beta chains from one sample sequenced in a study of shared clonotypes between healthy human individuals. TCRdb's copy holds only in-frame clones and misses some; the assay was immunoSEQ multiplex PCR. In the table there are fewer than 1.8 million clones, less than 99% of which are singletons. Material: naive CD4+ T cells sorted from blood. Subset here: CD45RA+ positively selected. Receptors originate from a young man in good health.

The chain employs TRBV28 and TRBJ1-1; the D is unclear. Germline V gives CDR1 MDHEN, CDR2 SYDVKM. The CDR3 covers 12 residues. Trimming took off 4 bases at V and 4 bases at J, with 7 bases between the two ends. The CDR3 region is CASSSSGTEAFF. The CDR3 DNA reads as TGTGCCAGCAGTTCTTCCGGCACTGAAGCTTTCTTT.

The rearrangement links TRBV7-6 to TRBJ2-1; TRBD2 agrees at 14 bases. Germline CDR1 and CDR2: SGHVS and FNYEAQ. The ends lost 4 bases at V and 2 bases at J; junction bases unmatched: 10. CDR3 length: 19 amino acids. In DNA, the CDR3 is TGTGCCAGCAGCTCAAGGACTAGCGGGAGGAAGGGGGCCTACAATGAGCAGTTCTTC. Its protein product is CASSSRTSGRKGAYNEQFF.